Listed below are T cell receptor beta chains from one sample, sequenced in a study of cytotoxic CD8 clonotypes in ibrutinib-treated CLL. TCRdb's table, derived via immunoSEQ multiplex PCR, lists solely in-frame clones and lacks some. The table includes about 14,000 clones, over 60% detected once. Sequencing was performed on PBMCs, taken before ibrutinib treatment. Source of these receptors: a human donor with chronic lymphocytic leukemia. The CDR3 runs from the conserved cysteine through the conserved F or W. The D gene is left open where the match is weak. Clone size is shown for a subset of rows, as once, few, many or a class of expanded clone.

clone_size	d_call	v_call	j_call	cdr3_nt	cdr3_aa
NA	NA	TRBV30	TRBJ1-5	TGTGCCTGGAGTGGGGGGGTACCGGGACTCGATCAGCCCCAGCATTTT	CAWSGGVPGLDQPQHF
NA	NA	TRBV5-6	TRBJ2-2	TGTGCCAGCAAGAAGGGACACTGGGACACCGGGGAGCTGTTTTTT	CASKKGHWDTGELFF
NA	NA	TRBV4-1	TRBJ2-6	TGCGCCAGCAGCCCAAGGGGAACGCGTGGGGCCAACGTCCTGACTTTC	CASSPRGTRGANVLTF
NA	TRBD2	TRBV4-2	TRBJ2-7	TGTGCCAGCAGCCAAGAGTTAGGGTCAGCGGGAGATCACGAGCAGTACTTC	CASSQELGSAGDHEQYF
few	NA	TRBV5-1	TRBJ2-1	TGCGCCAGCAGCTTCCTAGCTCATGACAATGAGCAGTTCTTC	CASSFLAHDNEQFF
NA	NA	TRBV6-5	TRBJ2-6	TGTGCCAGCAGTTTACATCTCTCTGGGGCCAACGTCCTGACTTTC	CASSLHLSGANVLTF
NA	TRBD1	TRBV7-8	TRBJ2-1	TGTGCCAGCAGCGAACGGACAGGACGCTCCTACAATGAGCAGTTCTTC	CASSERTGRSYNEQFF
NA	NA	TRBV4-2	TRBJ2-1	TGTGCCAGCAGCCAAGAAGGGGAGGAGCAGTTCTTC	CASSQEGEEQFF
NA	NA	TRBV5-4	TRBJ2-5	TGTGCCAGCAGCTACTATACGACGGGGCGTGAGACCCAGTACTTC	CASSYYTTGRETQYF
NA	TRBD2	TRBV27	TRBJ2-1	TGTGCCAGCAGTTTCCCCGGGGGGGCTTCTCCCAGGGAGCAGTTCTTC	CASSFPGGASPREQFF
NA	NA	TRBV5-6	TRBJ2-5	TGTGCCAGCAGCCTGACAGGGACTGAGGAGACCCAGTACTTC	CASSLTGTEETQYF
NA	TRBD1	TRBV6-6	TRBJ2-2	TGTGCCAGCAGACCGGGACAGGGGCGGTCAGACCGGGAGCTGTTTTTT	CASRPGQGRSDRELFF
NA	TRBD1	TRBV5-4	TRBJ2-3	TGTGCCAGCAGACAACCCGACAGGGGGCTGGCAGATACGCAGTATTTT	CASRQPDRGLADTQYF
few	NA	TRBV7-6	TRBJ1-6	TGTGCCAGCAGCTTATCCACCAGGGTGGGGGGCAATTCACCCCTCCACTTT	CASSLSTRVGGNSPLHF
once	NA	TRBV6-5	TRBJ1-2	TGTGCCAGCAGTTTGCCCGGGGGCGAATCTTATGGCTACACCTTC	CASSLPGGESYGYTF
NA	NA	TRBV20-1	TRBJ1-5	TGCAGTGCTAGAGATTTTGGCAGAACGCATTTT	CSARDFGRTHF
NA	TRBD1	TRBV7-9	TRBJ2-7	TGTGCCAGCAGCTTATGGGTGGGGACAGGGTCCTACGAGCAGTACTTC	CASSLWVGTGSYEQYF
NA	NA	TRBV7-9	TRBJ1-2	TGTGCCAGCAGCGATCTCTCTGGGTATGGCTACACCTTC	CASSDLSGYGYTF
NA	NA	TRBV4-1	TRBJ2-7	TGCGCCAGCAGCCAAGAGGCCCCTACCTACGAGCAGTACTTC	CASSQEAPTYEQYF
NA	NA	TRBV28	TRBJ2-5	TGTGCCAGCAGTCCCCGAGGGGTGCGGACCCAGTACTTC	CASSPRGVRTQYF
NA	TRBD1	TRBV5-4	TRBJ2-5	TGTGCCAGCAGTAACAGGGACAGAAACATAGAGACCCAGTACTTC	CASSNRDRNIETQYF
NA	NA	TRBV28	TRBJ2-5	TGTGCCAGCAGTTTAAGAGAGACCCAGTACTTC	CASSLRETQYF
NA	NA	TRBV27	TRBJ2-7	TGTGCCAGCAGTTTAACCTCTCAACAGGGTCTCGAGCAGTACTTC	CASSLTSQQGLEQYF
few	NA	TRBV7-9	TRBJ2-3	TGTGCCAGCAGCCCTCACTCAGATACGCAGTATTTT	CASSPHSDTQYF
NA	NA	TRBV5-6	TRBJ1-1	TGTGCCAGCAGCTTGCCGGCCTCGAACACTGAAGCTTTCTTT	CASSLPASNTEAFF
medium-sized	TRBD2	TRBV2	TRBJ2-7	TGTGCCAGCCGGACTAGCGGGAGCCACGAGCAGTACTTC	CASRTSGSHEQYF
once	TRBD1	TRBV4-2	TRBJ2-3	TGTGCCAGCAGCCAAGACGGGACAGGGAGGACAGATACGCAGTATTTT	CASSQDGTGRTDTQYF
few	NA	TRBV25-1	TRBJ2-1	TGTGCCAGTTCATTCTACTCAGGAGGGCCCGTTGAGCAGTTCTTC	CASSFYSGGPVEQFF
NA	TRBD2	TRBV11-3	TRBJ2-1	TGTGCCAGCAGCGCCCAGAGCGGGGTATACAATGAGCAGTTCTTC	CASSAQSGVYNEQFF
few	TRBD2	TRBV15	TRBJ2-5	TGTGCCACCAGCAGAGATCGCGGGGGGGCTAATTGGGAGACCCAGTACTTC	CATSRDRGGANWETQYF
NA	TRBD1	TRBV18	TRBJ2-1	TGTGCCAGCTCACCTCCCGGACAGGGTTTCGGTGAGCAGTTCTTC	CASSPPGQGFGEQFF
few	NA	TRBV11-3	TRBJ1-1	TGTGCCAGCAGCTCAGGGATGAACACTGAAGCTTTCTTT	CASSSGMNTEAFF
NA	NA	TRBV19	TRBJ2-3	TGTGCCAGTAGTATTCGGGGCATCACAGATACGCAGTATTTT	CASSIRGITDTQYF
NA	NA	TRBV18	TRBJ2-7	TGTGCCAGCTCAAACTTTGGCGGGAAAGACGAGCAGTACTTC	CASSNFGGKDEQYF
NA	TRBD2	TRBV19	TRBJ2-1	TGTGCCAGTAGCTCCGCTAGCGGGAGATATAGTGAGCAGTTCTTC	CASSSASGRYSEQFF
NA	NA	TRBV2	TRBJ2-5	TGTGCCAGCAGTGCCCGACAGATCCAAGAGACCCAGTACTTC	CASSARQIQETQYF
NA	TRBD2	TRBV27	TRBJ2-3	TGTGCCAGCAGTTCGGGGGGATACACAGATACGCAGTATTTT	CASSSGGYTDTQYF
NA	NA	TRBV5-1	TRBJ2-7	TGCGCCAGCAGCTTGGATAGGGACTTACTCTACGAGCAGTACTTC	CASSLDRDLLYEQYF
NA	TRBD2	TRBV15	TRBJ2-7	TGTGCCACCAGCACCCCACTAGCGGACGAGCAGTACTTC	CATSTPLADEQYF
NA	TRBD2	TRBV6-7	TRBJ2-3	TGTGCCAGCAGTTACGCTTCTAGCGGGGGACTCCTCGGTACGCAGTATTTT	CASSYASSGGLLGTQYF
NA	NA	TRBV6-1	TRBJ1-5	TGTGCCAGCAGTGTTCGGACAGCGCACAATCAGCCCCAGCATTTT	CASSVRTAHNQPQHF
NA	TRBD1	TRBV28	TRBJ1-5	TGTGCCAGCAGCCCGGACAGGGTGGCGAATCAGCCCCAGCATTTT	CASSPDRVANQPQHF
NA	TRBD2	TRBV4-1	TRBJ2-2	TGCGCCAGCAGCCCCCGGACTAGCGGGGGAAACACCGGGGAGCTGTTTTTT	CASSPRTSGGNTGELFF
NA	NA	TRBV6-1	TRBJ2-7	TGTGCCAGCACTGCCCCAGGGGAGCAGTACTTC	CASTAPGEQYF
NA	NA	TRBV6-1	TRBJ2-2	TGTGCCAGCACCTTGGGGGGACGGCTGTTTTTT	CASTLGGRLFF
NA	NA	TRBV10-3	TRBJ1-5	TGTGCCATCAAGGAAGACACACATCAGCCCCAGCATTTT	CAIKEDTHQPQHF
NA	NA	TRBV2	TRBJ1-1	TGTGCCAGCAGTGTGCAGGGGACTGAAGCTTTCTTT	CASSVQGTEAFF
NA	NA	TRBV4-2	TRBJ2-1	TGTGCCAGCAGCCAGGGGACAGCGGGAGATGAGCAGTTCTTC	CASSQGTAGDEQFF
NA	TRBD1	TRBV10-1	TRBJ1-1	TGCGCCAGCAGTGCATTGGGCAGGGGGTCAGAAGCTTTCTTT	CASSALGRGSEAFF
NA	TRBD1	TRBV30	TRBJ1-1	TGTGCCTGGAGTGGACAGGGGGGAAAAGCTTTCTTT	CAWSGQGGKAFF